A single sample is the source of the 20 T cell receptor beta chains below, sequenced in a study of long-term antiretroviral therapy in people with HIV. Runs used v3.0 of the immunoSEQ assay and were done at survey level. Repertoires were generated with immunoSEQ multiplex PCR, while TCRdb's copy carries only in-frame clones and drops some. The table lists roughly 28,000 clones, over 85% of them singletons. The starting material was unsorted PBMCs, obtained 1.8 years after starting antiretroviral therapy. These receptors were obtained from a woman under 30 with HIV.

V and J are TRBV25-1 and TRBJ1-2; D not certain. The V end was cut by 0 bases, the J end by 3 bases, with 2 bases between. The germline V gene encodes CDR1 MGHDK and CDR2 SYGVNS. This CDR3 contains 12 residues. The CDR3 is CASSEYDYGYTF. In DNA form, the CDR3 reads TGTGCCAGCAGTGAATATGACTATGGCTACACCTTC.

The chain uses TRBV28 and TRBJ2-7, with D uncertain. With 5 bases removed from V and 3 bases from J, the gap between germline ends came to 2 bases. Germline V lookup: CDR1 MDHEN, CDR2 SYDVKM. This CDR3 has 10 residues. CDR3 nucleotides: TGTGCCAGCAGTAACTACGAGCAGTACTTC. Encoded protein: CASSNYEQYF.

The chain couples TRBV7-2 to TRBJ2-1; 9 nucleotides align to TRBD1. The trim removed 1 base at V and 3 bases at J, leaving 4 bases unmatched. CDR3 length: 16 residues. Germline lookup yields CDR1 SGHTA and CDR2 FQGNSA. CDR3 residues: CASSLVRDRDYNEQFF. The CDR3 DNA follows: TGTGCCAGCAGCTTAGTGAGGGACAGGGACTACAATGAGCAGTTCTTC.

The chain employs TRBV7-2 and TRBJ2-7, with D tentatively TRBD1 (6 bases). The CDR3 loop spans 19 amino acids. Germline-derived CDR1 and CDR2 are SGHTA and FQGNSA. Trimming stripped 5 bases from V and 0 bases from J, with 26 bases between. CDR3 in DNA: TGTGCCAGCAGCATACGACAGGCGGATTGGCGGGCGAGCTCCTACGAGCAGTACTTC. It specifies CASSIRQADWRASSYEQYF.

The CDR3 region is CASSQRAYEQYF. CDR3 in DNA: TGTGCCAGCAGCCAACGGGCCTACGAGCAGTACTTC. The chain carries TRBV16 and TRBJ2-7; D gene unclear. Germline loops: CDR1 KGHSY, CDR2 FQNENV. The CDR3 spans 12 residues. The germline V and J ends were trimmed by 2 bases and 2 bases, with 4 bases remaining between them.

Written as DNA, the CDR3 is TGCGCCAGCAGCCAGAAGAGGCAGGGACCCTACGAGCAGTACTTC. Protein: CASSQKRQGPYEQYF. The chain employs TRBV4-3 and TRBJ2-7; perhaps D is TRBD1 or TRBD2 (5 bases each). Germline V CDR1 and CDR2: LGHNA, YSLEER. Trimming shortened V by 3 bases and J by 2 bases, and 14 bases separated the two germline ends. This CDR3 is 15 amino acids long.

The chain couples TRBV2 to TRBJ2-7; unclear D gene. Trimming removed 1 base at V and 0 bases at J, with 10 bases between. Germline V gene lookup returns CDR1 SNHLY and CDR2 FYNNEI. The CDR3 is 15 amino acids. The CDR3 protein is CASSEDKGLSYEQYF. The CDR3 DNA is TGTGCCAGCAGTGAAGATAAGGGCCTCTCCTACGAGCAGTACTTC.

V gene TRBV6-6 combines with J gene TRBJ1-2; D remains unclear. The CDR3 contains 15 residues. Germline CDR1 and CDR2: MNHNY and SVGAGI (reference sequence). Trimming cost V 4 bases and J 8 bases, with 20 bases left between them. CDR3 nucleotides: TGTGCCAGCAGTTTCTCGGGGTTGACCCCACGGGGCTACACCTTC. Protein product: CASSFSGLTPRGYTF.

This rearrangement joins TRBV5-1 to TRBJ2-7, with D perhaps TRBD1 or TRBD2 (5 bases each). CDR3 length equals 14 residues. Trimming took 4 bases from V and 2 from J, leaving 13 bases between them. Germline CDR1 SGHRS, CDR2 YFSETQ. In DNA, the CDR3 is TGCGCCAGCAGCGTTGGGACGCTAGCCTACGAGCAGTACTTC. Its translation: CASSVGTLAYEQYF.

CDR3 sequence: CASSFLSSNQPQHF. The CDR3 DNA follows: TGTGCCAGCAGCTTTTTGAGCAGCAATCAGCCCCAGCATTTT. The chain employs TRBV7-2 and TRBJ1-5; D call uncertain. The CDR3 length is 14 residues. Germline CDR1 is SGHTA and CDR2 is FQGNSA. The ends were cut back, 3 bases at V and 1 base at J, with 7 bases in the middle.

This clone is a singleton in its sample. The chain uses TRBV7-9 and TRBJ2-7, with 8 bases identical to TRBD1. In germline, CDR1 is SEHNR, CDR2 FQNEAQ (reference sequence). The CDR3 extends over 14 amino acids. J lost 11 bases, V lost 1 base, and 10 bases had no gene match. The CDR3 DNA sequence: TGTGCCAGCAGCTTAGGGGCGGCCCGACAGGGGAAGTACTTC. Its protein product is CASSLGAARQGKYF.

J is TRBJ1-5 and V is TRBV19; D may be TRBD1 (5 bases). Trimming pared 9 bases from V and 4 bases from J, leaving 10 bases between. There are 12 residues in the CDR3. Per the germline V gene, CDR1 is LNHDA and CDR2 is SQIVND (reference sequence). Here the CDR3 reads CARGTFNQPQHF. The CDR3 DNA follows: TGTGCCAGGGGGACCTTTAATCAGCCCCAGCATTTT. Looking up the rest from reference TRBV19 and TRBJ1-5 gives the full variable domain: DGGITQSPKYLFRKEGQNVTLSCEQNLNHDAMYWYRQDPGQGLRLIYYSQIVNDFQKGDIAEGYSVSREKKESFPLTVTSAQKNPTAFYLCARGTFNQPQHFGDGTRLSIL.

The CDR3 nucleotides are TGCGCCAGCAGCCAGTACCGATCGTCTAACAACAATGAGCAGTTCTTC. Translation gives CASSQYRSSNNNEQFF. J is TRBJ2-1 and V is TRBV4-3; no definite D call. The CDR3 contains 16 residues. V was trimmed by 3 bases and J by 5 bases, leaving 17 bases between them. CDR1 is LGHNA, CDR2 YSLEER, per germline.

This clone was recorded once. CDR3 DNA: TGTGCCAGTAGTAGAACAGCGGGGGGCTTGGAGACCCAGTACTTC. It codes for CASSRTAGGLETQYF. The chain is built from TRBV19 and TRBJ2-5; 9 bases map to TRBD2. Germline loops: CDR1 LNHDA, CDR2 SQIVND (reference sequence). The V and J ends lost 4 bases and 5 bases, in that order; junction bases with no gene match: 8. CDR3 size: 15 residues.

For the CDR3, the DNA is TGTGCCAGCAGCGTAGTGGCGGGAGAAACTTACGAGCAGTACTTC. Residues: CASSVVAGETYEQYF. The chain recombines TRBV9 with TRBJ2-7; TRBD2 agrees at 7 bases. The CDR3 extends over 15 amino acids. With 0 bases clipped from V and 4 bases from J, the junction kept 7 bases outside the gene matches. CDR1 and CDR2 (germline): SGDLS, YYNGEE.

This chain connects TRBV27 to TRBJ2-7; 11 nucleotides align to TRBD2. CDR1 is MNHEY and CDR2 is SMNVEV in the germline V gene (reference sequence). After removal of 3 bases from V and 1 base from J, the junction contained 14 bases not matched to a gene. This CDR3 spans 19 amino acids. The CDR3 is CASSLQTPPGLAASYEQYF. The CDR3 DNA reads TGTGCCAGCAGTTTGCAAACTCCCCCGGGACTAGCGGCGTCCTACGAGCAGTACTTC.

The DNA of the CDR3 is TGCGCCAGCAGCTTGGAAGGAATGAACACTGAAGCTTTCTTT. This sequence encodes CASSLEGMNTEAFF. The chain employs TRBV5-1 and TRBJ1-1; D is uncertain. The CDR3 runs to 14 residues. V shed 0 bases and J shed 0 bases, with 6 bases lying between them. The germline V gene encodes CDR1 SGHRS and CDR2 YFSETQ.

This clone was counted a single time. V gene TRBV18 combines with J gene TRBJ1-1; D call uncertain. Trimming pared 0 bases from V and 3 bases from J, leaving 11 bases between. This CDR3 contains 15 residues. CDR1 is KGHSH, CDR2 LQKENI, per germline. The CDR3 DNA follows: TGTGCCAGCTCACCACCGAACGGTAGGGACACTGAAGCTTTCTTT. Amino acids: CASSPPNGRDTEAFF.

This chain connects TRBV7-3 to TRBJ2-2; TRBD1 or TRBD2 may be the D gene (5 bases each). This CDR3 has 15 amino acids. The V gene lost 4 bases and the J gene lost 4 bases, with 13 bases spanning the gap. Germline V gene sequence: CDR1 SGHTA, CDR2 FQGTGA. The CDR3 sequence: CASSSIRGATGELFF. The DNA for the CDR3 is TGTGCCAGCAGCTCGATAAGAGGGGCCACCGGGGAGCTGTTTTTT. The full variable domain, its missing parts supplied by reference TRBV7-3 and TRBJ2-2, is GAGVSQTPSNKVTEKGKYVELRCDPISGHTALYWYRQSLGQGPEFLIYFQGTGAADDSGLPNDRFFAVRPEGSVSTLKIQRTERGDSAVYLCASSSIRGATGELFFGEGSRLTVL.

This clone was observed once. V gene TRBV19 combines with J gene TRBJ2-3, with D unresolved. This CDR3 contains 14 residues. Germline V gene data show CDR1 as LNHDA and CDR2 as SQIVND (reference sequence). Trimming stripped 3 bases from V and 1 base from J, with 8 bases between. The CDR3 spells CASSIALGTDTQYF. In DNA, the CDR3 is TGTGCCAGTAGTATTGCCTTGGGCACAGATACGCAGTATTTT.